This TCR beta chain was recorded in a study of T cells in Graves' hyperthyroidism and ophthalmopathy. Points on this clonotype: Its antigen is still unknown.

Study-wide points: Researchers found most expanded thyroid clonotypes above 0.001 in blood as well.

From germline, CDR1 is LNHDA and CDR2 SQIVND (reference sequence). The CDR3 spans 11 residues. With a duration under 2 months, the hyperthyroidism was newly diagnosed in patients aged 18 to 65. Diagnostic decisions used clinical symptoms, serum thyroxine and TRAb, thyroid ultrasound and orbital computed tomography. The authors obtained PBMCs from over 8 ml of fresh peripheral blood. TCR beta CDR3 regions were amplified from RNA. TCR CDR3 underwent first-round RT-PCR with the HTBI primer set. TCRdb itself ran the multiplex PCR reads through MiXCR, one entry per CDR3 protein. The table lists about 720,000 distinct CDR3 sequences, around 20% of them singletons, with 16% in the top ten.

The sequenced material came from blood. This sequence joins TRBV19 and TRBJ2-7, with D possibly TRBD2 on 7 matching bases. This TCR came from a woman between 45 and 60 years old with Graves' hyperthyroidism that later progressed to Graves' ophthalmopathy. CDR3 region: CATRGLDEQYF. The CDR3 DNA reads TGTGCTACGCGGGGGCTCGACGAGCAGTACTTC.